One and the same sample provided the 22 T cell receptor beta chains below, sequenced in a study of blood T cell repertoires in COVID-19. Clones were sequenced by immunoSEQ multiplex PCR, and TCRdb holds only the in-frame ones, with some missing. Seen here are about 350,000 clones, roughly 86% observed once, and the top ten hold about 0.94%. The source material was PBMCs or T cells enriched from blood (not recorded which). These TCRs come from a woman aged 25 to 39 who had been exposed to COVID-19.

This chain links TRBV27 with TRBJ2-2; 11 nucleotides agree with TRBD1. The germline CDR1 and CDR2 sequences are MNHEY and SMNVEV (reference sequence). V was pared by 1 base and J by 0 bases, with 4 bases of the junction left unmatched. The length of the CDR3 is 18 residues. The CDR3 DNA reads as TGTGCCAGCAGTTTATATGGACAGGGGGCCTCGAACACCGGGGAGCTGTTTTTT. As protein: CASSLYGQGASNTGELFF.

This clone was detected only a few times. The rearrangement joins TRBV10-1 to TRBJ1-1; possibly TRBD1 for D (5 bases). This CDR3 has 14 residues. Germline V gene sequence: CDR1 WNHNN, CDR2 SYGVQD (reference sequence). Deletions cut 3 bases from V and 4 bases from J, with 12 bases between. The CDR3 sequence: CASSESGRITEAFF. The CDR3 region has the DNA TGCGCCAGCAGTGAATCAGGGAGGATCACTGAAGCTTTCTTT.

This clone was counted only a few times. V gene TRBV15 combines with J gene TRBJ2-2; TRBD2 aligns across 14 bases. Germline values: CDR1 LNHNV, CDR2 YYDKDF (reference sequence). The CDR3 has 18 amino acids. Losses at the gene ends were 3 bases for V and 3 bases for J; bases not matched to a gene: 6. In DNA form, the CDR3 reads TGTGCCACCAGCAGCGGGACTAGCGGGAGTTGGTACACCGGGGAGCTGTTTTTT. Translating gives CATSSGTSGSWYTGELFF.

The chain couples TRBV3-1 (or the pseudogene TRBV3-2) to TRBJ1-2; 7 bases agree with TRBD1. Looked up from germline, CDR1 is LGHDT and CDR2 is YNNKEL (reference sequence). The V and J ends lost 4 bases and 6 bases, in that order; junction bases with no gene match: 14. The CDR3 runs to 16 residues. For the CDR3, the DNA is TGTGCCAGCAGCCTCACCACAGGGGAGAGGCGTAATGGCTACACCTTC. It codes for CASSLTTGERRNGYTF.

The chain is built from TRBV3-1 (or the pseudogene TRBV3-2) and TRBJ2-1, with a possible D match to TRBD1 (5 bases). Trimming left V 0 bases short and J 13 bases short, with 13 bases between. The V gene's germline CDR1 is LGHDT and CDR2 YNNKEL (reference sequence). This CDR3 is built from 13 residues. CDR3 protein: CASSQEGDRFQFF. The CDR3 nucleotides are TGTGCCAGCAGCCAAGAGGGCGACAGATTTCAGTTCTTC.

CDR3: CASSLSGDQPQHF. The CDR3 DNA reads as TGTGCCAGCAGTTTATCGGGGGATCAGCCCCAGCATTTT. V gene TRBV12-3 or TRBV12-4 combines with J gene TRBJ1-5; TRBD1 might be the D (5 bases). The V and J ends lost 2 bases and 5 bases respectively, with 7 bases between them. CDR3 size: 13 residues.

The chain recombines TRBV3-1 (or the pseudogene TRBV3-2) with TRBJ2-7, with 9 nucleotides matching TRBD2. Germline-derived CDR1 and CDR2 are LGHDT and YNNKEL (reference sequence). The CDR3 runs 14 residues. V dropped 0 bases and J dropped 3; count of bases not matched to a gene: 0. The CDR3 sequence: CASSQDSGGYEQYF. In DNA form, the CDR3 reads TGTGCCAGCAGCCAAGATAGCGGGGGCTACGAGCAGTACTTC.

The chain recombines TRBV7-9 with TRBJ1-2; 9 bases are a match to TRBD1. The CDR3 is made up of 16 amino acids. CDR1 is SEHNR, CDR2 FQNEAQ, per germline (reference sequence). The trim removed 2 bases at V and 4 bases at J, leaving 8 bases unmatched. The CDR3 spells CASSLSGQGYPYGYTF. CDR3 coding DNA: TGTGCCAGCAGCTTATCGGGACAGGGATACCCCTATGGCTACACCTTC.

This clone was observed a handful of times. The chain has TRBV11-2 and TRBJ2-3, with no clear D. CDR3 length: 13 residues. Germline lookup yields CDR1 SGHAT and CDR2 FQNNGV. Between the trimmed V and J ends, which lost 8 bases and 5 bases, there was a span of 14 bases. The CDR3 bases are TGTGCCAGCTCTGGCGGTGGCGGAGATACGCAGTATTTT. This translates into CASSGGGGDTQYF.

The chain joins TRBV5-6 to TRBJ1-4, with no clear D. Germline V gene sequence: CDR1 SGHDT, CDR2 YYEEEE. V lost 4 bases to trimming and J lost 10 bases, with 20 bases between them. This CDR3 contains 15 residues. The CDR3 DNA reads TGTGCCAGCAGCCCCCCGGGAGGGATGACTGGAAAACTGTTTTTT. It is translated as CASSPPGGMTGKLFF.

This clone was seen only once. This rearrangement joins TRBV11-3 to TRBJ2-5; 8 positions match TRBD1. Germline V gene lookup returns CDR1 SGHNT and CDR2 YENEEA. The trim removed 1 base at V and 1 base at J, leaving 8 bases unmatched. The CDR3 loop spans 17 amino acids. The CDR3 spells CASSLGGAGGGQETQYF. The CDR3, as DNA: TGTGCCAGCAGCTTAGGCGGGGCAGGGGGCGGCCAAGAGACCCAGTACTTC.

This clone came up once. The J gene is TRBJ2-5, the V gene TRBV12-5; no firm D call. CDR3 length: 13 amino acids. Trimming took 2 bases from V and 5 from J, leaving 9 bases between them. Germline CDR1 and CDR2: LGHNT and FRNRAP. The CDR3: CASGLWVSETQYF. The CDR3 DNA reads as TGTGCTAGTGGTTTGTGGGTTAGCGAGACCCAGTACTTC.

In its sample, this clone was seen a few times. The chain has TRBV7-9 and TRBJ2-3, with D possibly TRBD1 on 5 matching bases. CDR3 length equals 16 residues. Trimming cost V 0 bases and J 1 base, with 11 bases left between them. Germline lookup yields CDR1 SEHNR and CDR2 FQNEAQ (reference sequence). The CDR3 coding sequence is TGTGCCAGCAGCTTAGCTTCCCGACAGCGCACAGATACGCAGTATTTT. Its protein is CASSLASRQRTDTQYF.

The chain links TRBV2 to TRBJ2-7, with a tentative D call TRBD2 (5 bases). CDR3 length equals 14 residues. Between the trimmed V and J ends, which lost 6 bases and 3 bases, there was a span of 15 bases. Germline V gives CDR1 SNHLY, CDR2 FYNNEI. The chain's CDR3 is CASRISEKHYEQYF. In nucleotides, the CDR3 is TGTGCCAGCAGGATTAGCGAGAAGCACTACGAGCAGTACTTC.

This clone was recorded once. The chain is built from TRBV5-1 and TRBJ1-2; 10 positions agree with TRBD1. The CDR3 has 13 amino acids. Germline V CDR1 and CDR2: SGHRS, YFSETQ. V lost 3 bases to trimming and J lost 8 bases; unmatched junction nucleotides: 4. As DNA, the CDR3 is TGCGCCAGCAGCTCAGGGACAGGGGAAGGCTACACCTTC. It translates to CASSSGTGEGYTF.

This chain connects TRBV5-8 to TRBJ1-5; tentatively, D is TRBD1 (5 bases). Trimming cost V 0 bases and J 5 bases, with 6 bases left between them. Germline V CDR1 and CDR2: SGHTS, YDEGEE. The CDR3 sequence is 13 residues long. CDR3 amino acids: CASSLGGDQPQHF. CDR3 DNA: TGTGCCAGCAGCTTGGGGGGGGATCAGCCCCAGCATTTT.

This clone came up once. The chain recombines TRBV5-1 with TRBJ2-4; D might be TRBD1 (6 bases). The CDR3 runs 16 residues. CDR1 is SGHRS and CDR2 is YFSETQ in the germline V gene. V dropped 4 bases and J dropped 3 bases, with 17 bases sitting between them. CDR3 DNA: TGCGCCAGCAGCAACCAGGGGACCTGGGGCAAAAACATTCAGTACTTC. Its translation: CASSNQGTWGKNIQYF.

The chain links TRBV30 to TRBJ1-4; no clear D. Per the germline V gene, CDR1 is GTSNPN and CDR2 is SVGIG (reference sequence). V was trimmed by 0 bases and J by 4 bases, leaving 6 bases between them. This CDR3 has 13 residues. CDR3 in amino acids: CAWSVRSNEKLFF. The CDR3 region has the DNA TGTGCCTGGAGTGTACGCAGTAATGAAAAACTGTTTTTT.

This chain connects TRBV30 to TRBJ2-7; 15 nucleotides agree with TRBD2. Germline assignment: CDR1 GTSNPN and CDR2 SVGIG (reference sequence). Trimming took 2 bases from V and 0 from J; bases not matched to a gene: 5. This CDR3 spans 17 amino acids. The chain's CDR3 is CAWSHTGLAGGSYEQYF. As DNA, the CDR3 is TGTGCCTGGAGTCATACGGGACTAGCGGGAGGCTCCTACGAGCAGTACTTC.

The V call is TRBV28, the J call TRBJ1-2; the D is unclear. This CDR3 is built from 12 residues. Germline lookup yields CDR1 MDHEN and CDR2 SYDVKM. With 7 bases removed from V and 0 bases from J, the gap between germline ends came to 6 bases. CDR3 bases: TGTGCCAGCACCGTAGCTAACTATGGCTACACCTTC. Protein product: CASTVANYGYTF.

This clone was seen once. The gene calls are TRBV28 and TRBJ2-7; TRBD1 agrees at 7 bases. V lost 6 bases, J lost 5 bases, and 10 bases stayed unmatched. The CDR3 consists of 14 residues. Germline values: CDR1 MDHEN, CDR2 SYDVKM. The CDR3 here is CASSQGTEKNEQYF. CDR3 nucleotides: TGTGCCAGCAGCCAGGGGACAGAGAAGAACGAGCAGTACTTC.

This clone was counted a few times. The V and J genes are TRBV9 and TRBJ2-5, with 7 bases aligning to TRBD2. V trimming: 4 bases; J trimming: 6 bases; junction bases outside the gene matches: 15. Germline V gene sequence: CDR1 SGDLS, CDR2 YYNGEE. The CDR3 has 16 residues. CDR3 DNA: TGTGCCAGCAGCTCACGGGACCAGGGAGGGAAGAAGACCCAGTACTTC. It codes for CASSSRDQGGKKTQYF. Full variable domain (rest looked up from reference TRBV9 and TRBJ2-5): DSGVTQTPKHLITATGQRVTLRCSPRSGDLSVYWYQQSLDQGLQFLIQYYNGEERAKGNILERFSAQQFPDLHSELNLSSLELGDSALYFCASSSRDQGGKKTQYFGPGTRLLVL.